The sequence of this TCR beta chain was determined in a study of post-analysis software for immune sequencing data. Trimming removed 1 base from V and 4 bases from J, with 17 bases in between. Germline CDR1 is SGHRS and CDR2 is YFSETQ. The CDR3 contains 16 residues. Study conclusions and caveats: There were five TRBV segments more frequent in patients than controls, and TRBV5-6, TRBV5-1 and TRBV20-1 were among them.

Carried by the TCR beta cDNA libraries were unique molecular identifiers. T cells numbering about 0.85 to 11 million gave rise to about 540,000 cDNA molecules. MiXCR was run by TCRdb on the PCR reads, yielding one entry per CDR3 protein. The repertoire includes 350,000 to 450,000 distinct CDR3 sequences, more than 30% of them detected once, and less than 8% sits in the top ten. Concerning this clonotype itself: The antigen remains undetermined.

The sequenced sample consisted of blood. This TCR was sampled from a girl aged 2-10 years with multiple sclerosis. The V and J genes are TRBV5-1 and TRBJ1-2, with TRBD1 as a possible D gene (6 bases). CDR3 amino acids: CASSLYRTGQVYGYTF. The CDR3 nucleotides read TGCGCCAGCAGCTTGTACCGCACAGGGCAAGTCTATGGCTACACCTTC.